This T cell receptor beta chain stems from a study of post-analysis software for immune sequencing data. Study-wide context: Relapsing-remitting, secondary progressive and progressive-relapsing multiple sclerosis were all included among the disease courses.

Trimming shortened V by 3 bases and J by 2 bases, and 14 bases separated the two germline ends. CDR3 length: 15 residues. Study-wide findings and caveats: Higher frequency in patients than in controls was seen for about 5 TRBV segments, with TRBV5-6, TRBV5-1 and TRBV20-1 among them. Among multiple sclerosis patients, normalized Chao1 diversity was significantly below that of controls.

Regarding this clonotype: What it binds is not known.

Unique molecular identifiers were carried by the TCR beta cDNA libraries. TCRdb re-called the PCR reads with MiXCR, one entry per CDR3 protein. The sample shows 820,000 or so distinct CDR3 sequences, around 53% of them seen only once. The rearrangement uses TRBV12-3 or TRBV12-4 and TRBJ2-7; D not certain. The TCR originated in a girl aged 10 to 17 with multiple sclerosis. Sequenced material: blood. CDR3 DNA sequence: TGTGCCAGCAGTTTTAGCCCGGATCGGACCTACGAGCAGTACTTC. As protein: CASSFSPDRTYEQYF.